The present T cell receptor (beta chain) was sequenced within a study of persistence of HIV-infected CD4 T cells. Sequencing used immunoSEQ version 4 in survey mode. Repertoires were generated with immunoSEQ multiplex PCR, while TCRdb's copy carries only in-frame clones and drops some. The data hold tens of thousands of clones, with around 89% observed a single time. Germline loops: CDR1 MDHEN, CDR2 SYDVKM. The CDR3 runs 14 residues. Germline trimming cut 6 bases from V and 2 bases from J; bases unmatched to any gene: 5. A remark on this clone: Its specificity is unknown.

Cells were stimulated nonspecifically with anti-CD3/anti-CD28 magnetic beads. Responding CD4+ T cells were sorted by upregulation of both CD40 ligand and CD69. Sample: CD4+ T cells sorted from PBMCs after approximately 19-hour stimulation, taken from a patient who received antiretroviral therapy. The origin of this receptor is an adult woman with HIV who was CMV-seropositive. The rearrangement joins TRBV28 to TRBJ1-2, with 8 positions matching TRBD1. The CDR3 region has the DNA TGTGCCAGCAGACCACCAGGGGGCAACTATGGCTACACCTTC. As protein: CASRPPGGNYGYTF.